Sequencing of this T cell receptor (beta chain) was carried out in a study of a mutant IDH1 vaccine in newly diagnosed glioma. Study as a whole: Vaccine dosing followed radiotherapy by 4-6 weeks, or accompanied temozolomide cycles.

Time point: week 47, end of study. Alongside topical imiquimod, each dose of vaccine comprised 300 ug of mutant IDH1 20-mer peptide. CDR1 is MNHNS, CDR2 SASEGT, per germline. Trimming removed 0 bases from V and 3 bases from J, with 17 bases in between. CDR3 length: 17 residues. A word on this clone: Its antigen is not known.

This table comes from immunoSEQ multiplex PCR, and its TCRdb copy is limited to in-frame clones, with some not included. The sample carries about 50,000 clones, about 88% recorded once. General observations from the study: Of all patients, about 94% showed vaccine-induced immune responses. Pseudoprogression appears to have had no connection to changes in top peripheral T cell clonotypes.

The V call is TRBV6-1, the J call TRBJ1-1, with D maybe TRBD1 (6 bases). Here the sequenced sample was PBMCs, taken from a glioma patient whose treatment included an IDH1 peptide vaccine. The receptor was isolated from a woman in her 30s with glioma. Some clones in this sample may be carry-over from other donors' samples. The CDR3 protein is CASSEAKSTGPYTEAFF. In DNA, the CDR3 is TGTGCCAGCAGTGAAGCGAAGTCGACAGGTCCTTACACTGAAGCTTTCTTT.